This TCR beta chain derives from a study of cytomegalovirus exposure and HLA in healthy donors. Findings and limits, study-wide: The study flagged approximately 180 TCR beta chains as cytomegalovirus-associated.

A word on this clone: Its antigen is not identified.

With V trimmed by 1 base and J by 10 bases, 6 bases remained unmatched. CDR1 and CDR2 from the germline V gene are LGHNA and YSLEER. This CDR3 region has 15 residues. Amplification used 60 Vbeta primers and 13 Jbeta primers. Here immunoSEQ multiplex PCR was the method, and the copy in TCRdb shows in-frame clones only, minus some. Here the sample spans some 130,000 clones, 60% to 80% being singletons. The source of this sequence is a female donor in good health and CMV-seronegative. Sequencing was carried out using PBMCs. This chain connects TRBV4-3 to TRBJ1-6; 8 positions match TRBD1. The CDR3 nucleotides are TGCGCCAGCAGCCAAGGGACAGGGAAGAACTCACCCCTCCACTTT. Protein product: CASSQGTGKNSPLHF.